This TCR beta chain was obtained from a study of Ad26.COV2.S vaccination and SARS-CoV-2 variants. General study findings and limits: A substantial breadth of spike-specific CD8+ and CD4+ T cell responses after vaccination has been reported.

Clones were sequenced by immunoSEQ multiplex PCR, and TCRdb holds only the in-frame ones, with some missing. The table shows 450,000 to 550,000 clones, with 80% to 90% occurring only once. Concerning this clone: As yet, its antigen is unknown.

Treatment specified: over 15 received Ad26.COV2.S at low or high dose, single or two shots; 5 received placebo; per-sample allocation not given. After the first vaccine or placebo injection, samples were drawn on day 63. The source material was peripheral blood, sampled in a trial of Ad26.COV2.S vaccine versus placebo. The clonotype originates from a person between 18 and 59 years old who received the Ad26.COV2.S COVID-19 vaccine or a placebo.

The CDR3 is CASSVLAGDTGELFF. In DNA, the CDR3 is TGTGCCAGCAGCGTACTTGCGGGCGATACCGGGGAGCTGTTTTTT. The rearrangement links TRBV9 to TRBJ2-2; tentative D call: TRBD2 (5 bases). In germline, CDR1 is SGDLS, CDR2 YYNGEE. The CDR3 has 15 residues. Trimming took off 1 base at V and 5 bases at J, with 12 bases between the two ends.